Following are 31 T cell receptor beta chains from one sample sequenced in a study of blood T cells in healthy people across ages. Primers used in a second PCR of about 7 to 12 cycles were a sample-barcoded 5' primer and a J-beta primer mix. TCRdb called the 5' RACE reads again in MiXCR, with one record for every CDR3 protein. This table has fewer than 2,000,000 distinct CDR3 sequences, approximately 39% appearing once. Sequencing was performed on blood. The receptor source for this set is a human donor in good health.

The chain is built from TRBV2 and TRBJ2-3; 9 bases fit TRBD1. V shed 6 bases, J shed 5 bases, and the junction held 9 bases outside the gene matches. The CDR3 loop spans 15 amino acids. Germline lookup yields CDR1 SNHLY and CDR2 FYNNEI. CDR3 sequence: CASSATGTGLDTQYF. As DNA, the CDR3 is TGTGCCAGCAGCGCGACCGGGACAGGGTTAGATACGCAGTATTTT.

For this clonotype: Given a much more abundant clone one base away, this may be a read error. The chain joins TRBV5-1 to TRBJ2-1, with D possibly TRBD2 on 6 matching bases. CDR3 length: 17 residues. From germline, CDR1 is SGHRS and CDR2 YFSETQ. The CDR3 DNA is TGCGCCAGCAGCTTGGGACCGGGCGGGGAATCCTACAATGAGCGGTTCTTC. Encoded protein: CASSLGPGGESYNERFF.

J is TRBJ2-5 and V is TRBV10-3; either TRBD1 or TRBD2 may supply D (5 bases each). CDR3 length equals 16 residues. The V gene's germline CDR1 is ENHRY and CDR2 SYGVKD. V was trimmed by 4 bases and J by 1 base, leaving 16 bases between them. Here the CDR3 reads CAISASTGTAQETQYF. CDR3 in DNA: TGTGCCATCAGTGCGTCCACCGGGACGGCCCAAGAGACCCAGTACTTC.

The V call is TRBV20-1, the J call TRBJ2-5; D might be TRBD2 (6 bases). CDR3 length equals 13 residues. Germline loops: CDR1 DFQATT, CDR2 SNEGSKA (reference sequence). Trimming cost V 8 bases and J 5 bases, with 18 bases left between them. The CDR3 nucleotides read TGCAGTTTATCGAGGAGGGTAGACGAGACCCAGTACTTC. It yields the protein CSLSRRVDETQYF.

The chain joins TRBV20-1 to TRBJ1-1; the match to TRBD1 covers 8 bases. V shed 4 bases, J shed 4 bases, and the junction held 5 bases outside the gene matches. CDR1 DFQATT and CDR2 SNEGSKA come from the germline V gene (reference sequence). The CDR3 runs to 13 residues. The CDR3 spells CSAIHRGGTEAFF. The CDR3 coding sequence is TGCAGTGCTATCCACAGGGGGGGCACTGAAGCTTTCTTT.

As for this clonotype: This sequence may be a read error, since a much larger clone differs from it by one base. The chain links TRBV5-1 to TRBJ2-5, with a possible D match to TRBD2 (7 bases). The CDR3 runs to 14 residues. Germline V gives CDR1 SGHRS, CDR2 YFSETQ. The CDR3 sequence: CTSSSGGAEETQYF. CDR3 nucleotide sequence: TGCACCAGCAGCTCTGGGGGGGCGGAGGAGACCCAGTACTTC.

This clonotype came up a few times. The V gene is TRBV27, the J gene TRBJ2-1; TRBD2 aligns across 7 bases. V trimming: 5 bases; J trimming: 8 bases; junction bases outside the gene matches: 15. The length of the CDR3 is 16 residues. Germline V gene data show CDR1 as MNHEY and CDR2 as SMNVEV (reference sequence). CDR3 nucleotides: TGTGCCAGCAGTCCAAACCCCAGCGGGGTTAATTATGAGCAGTTCTTC. It encodes CASSPNPSGVNYEQFF.

A note on this clonotype: Germline is not matched at one junction end, which may reflect a read error. The chain combines TRBV6-6 with TRBJ1-1; D perhaps matches TRBD1 (5 bases). The CDR3 has 13 amino acids. Germline loops: CDR1 MNHNY, CDR2 SVGAGI (reference sequence). CDR3 DNA: TGTGCCGACAGACAAGCGACGAACACTGAAGCTTGCTTT. Residues: CADRQATNTEACF.

The rearrangement uses TRBV7-2 and TRBJ1-2; 8 bases are a match to TRBD1. Germline V CDR1 and CDR2: SGHTA, FQGNSA. The J segment lost 2 bases and the V segment lost 7 bases, leaving 9 bases of the junction unmatched. The CDR3 contains 15 residues. The DNA of the CDR3 is TGTGCCAGCACTTCGAGACAGGGGAACAACTATGGCTACACCTTC. This sequence encodes CASTSRQGNNYGYTF.

This sequence joins TRBV5-1 and TRBJ1-2, with D unclear. V gave up 4 bases and J gave up 7 bases, with 20 bases separating them. This CDR3 contains 15 residues. Per the germline V gene, CDR1 is SGHRS and CDR2 is YFSETQ. CDR3 sequence reads: CASSPGVRGSGGYTF. In nucleotides, the CDR3 is TGCGCCAGCAGCCCGGGCGTGAGAGGGAGCGGTGGCTACACCTTC.

This clonotype occurred a few times. This sequence joins TRBV7-2 and TRBJ1-3, with D hard to call. CDR3 length equals 13 residues. The germline V gene has CDR1 SGHTA and CDR2 FQGNSA. The V end lost 2 bases, the J end lost 2 bases, and 4 bases lay between the germline ends. This chain's CDR3 is CASSLFAGNTIYF. Written as DNA, the CDR3 is TGTGCCAGCAGCTTATTCGCTGGAAACACCATATATTTT. Drawing the rest from reference TRBV7-2 and TRBJ1-3, the complete variable domain is GAGVSQSPSNKVTEKGKDVELRCDPISGHTALYWYRQSLGQGLEFLIYFQGNSAPDKSGLPSDRFSAERTGGSVSTLTIQRTQQEDSAVYLCASSLFAGNTIYFGEGSWLTVV.

The chain uses TRBV12-3 or TRBV12-4 and TRBJ2-2; 7 nucleotides match TRBD1. The CDR3 has 16 amino acids. J lost 2 bases, V lost 5 bases, and 8 bases had no gene match. The CDR3 nucleotides read TGTGCCAGCAGTCAACGACGGGACAGCAACACCGGGGAGCTGTTTTTT. The encoded protein is CASSQRRDSNTGELFF.

The sample holds a few counts of this clonotype. The chain couples TRBV6-2 or TRBV6-3 to TRBJ2-4, with 7 bases aligning to TRBD2. The J call may be mistaken, given a closer DNA end match to TRBJ2-7. Looked up from germline, CDR1 is MNHEY and CDR2 is SVGEGT. CDR3 length: 15 amino acids. The chain's CDR3 is CASSPAGTKVYEQYF. The DNA of the CDR3 is TGTGCCAGCAGTCCAGCGGGGACTAAGGTATACGAGCAGTACTTC.

This chain joins TRBV28 and TRBJ2-3; 9 bases match TRBD1. J was trimmed by 4 bases and V by 7 bases; bases with no gene match: 12. This CDR3 comprises 16 residues. Germline loops: CDR1 MDHEN, CDR2 SYDVKM. CDR3 bases: TGTGCCAGCACCAATTACCGGGACAGGGTATCAGATACGCAGTATTTT. Encoded protein: CASTNYRDRVSDTQYF.

V usage is TRBV7-2 and J usage is TRBJ2-1; D might be TRBD1 or TRBD2, each matching 5 bases. The CDR3 has 14 residues. V lost 1 base to trimming and J lost 9 bases, with 13 bases between them. Germline assignment: CDR1 SGHTA and CDR2 FQGNSA. CDR3 protein: CASSLGGSGAEQFF. The CDR3 DNA sequence: TGTGCCAGCAGCTTAGGGGGATCCGGGGCTGAGCAGTTCTTC.

This clonotype was recorded many times. This chain links TRBV5-5 with TRBJ2-3; 7 nucleotides line up with TRBD2. The CDR3 is 16 amino acids. Germline values: CDR1 SGHKS, CDR2 YYEKEE (reference sequence). Germline trimming cut 4 bases from V and 2 bases from J; bases unmatched to any gene: 10. The CDR3 DNA follows: TGTGCCAGCAGCGGAGGACTAGGGAGGAACACAGATACGCAGTATTTT. This encodes CASSGGLGRNTDTQYF.

CDR3 nucleotide sequence: TGTGCCAGCAGCGTCAGGATGTCCGGCGAGCAGTACTTC. Its protein product is CASSVRMSGEQYF. The chain uses TRBV9 and TRBJ2-7; D is unclear. The length of the CDR3 is 13 residues. Germline CDR1 SGDLS, CDR2 YYNGEE. Trimming stripped 2 bases from V and 6 bases from J, with 12 bases between.

The V and J genes are TRBV5-1 and TRBJ1-2; TRBD1 might be the D (5 bases). Per germline, CDR1 SGHRS and CDR2 YFSETQ. The ends were cut back, 2 bases at V and 5 bases at J, with 22 bases in the middle. CDR3 length equals 17 residues. The CDR3 region is CASSFTIGTASTYGYTF. The CDR3 DNA is TGCGCCAGCAGCTTCACTATCGGGACCGCTAGTACTTATGGCTACACCTTC.

The chain joins TRBV20-1 to TRBJ1-6, with a possible D match to TRBD1 (6 bases). The germline V gene encodes CDR1 DFQATT and CDR2 SNEGSKA (reference sequence). This CDR3 has 14 residues. CDR3 DNA: TGCAGCATTCTGTTGGGGGGCCGACCTTCACCCCTCCACTTT. Protein sequence: CSILLGGRPSPLHF.

The rearrangement links TRBV21-1 to TRBJ2-3; the D call in the table, TRBD1, was not verified against the DNA. TRBV21-1 is annotated as a pseudogene. This CDR3 contains 24 residues. The CDR3 sequence is CASSKHHGGPHTRRLELSTDTQYF. In DNA, the CDR3 is TGTGCCAGCAGCAAACATCATGGGGGGCCACACACTCGACGTCTAGAGTTGAGCACAGATACGCAGTATTTT.

For this clonotype: A much larger clonotype is one base distant, so this may be a read error. The chain links TRBV7-9 to TRBJ1-2; D remains unclear. The germline V gene encodes CDR1 SEHNR and CDR2 FQNEAQ (reference sequence). The CDR3 contains 17 residues. The CDR3 nucleotides read TGTGCCGGCAGCTTAGATCGGAGAGTAATCCCTAACTATGGCTACACCTTC. This encodes CAGSLDRRVIPNYGYTF.

J is TRBJ2-1 and V is TRBV7-2, with 7 bases that match TRBD1. The V segment lost 1 base and the J segment 2 bases; nucleotides outside the gene matches: 5. Germline V gene sequence: CDR1 SGHTA, CDR2 FQGNSA. The CDR3 runs to 16 residues. The CDR3: CTSSLVGQTTYNEQFF. The CDR3 nucleotides are TGTACCAGCAGCTTAGTGGGACAGACCACCTACAATGAGCAGTTCTTC.

This clonotype turned up a few times. V is TRBV9 and J is TRBJ2-7; the D gene could be TRBD1 or TRBD2 (6 bases each). Germline V gives CDR1 SGDLS, CDR2 YYNGEE. This CDR3 is built from 15 residues. Trimming left V 0 bases short and J 0 bases short, with 10 bases between. CDR3 region: CASSVAGAPSYEQYF. DNA for the CDR3: TGTGCCAGCAGCGTAGCGGGGGCCCCCTCCTACGAGCAGTACTTC.

The chain links TRBV11-2 to TRBJ2-1, with a possible D match to TRBD2 (6 bases). This CDR3 is built from 15 residues. The ends were cut back, 5 bases at V and 5 bases at J, with 16 bases in the middle. CDR1 SGHAT and CDR2 FQNNGV come from the germline V gene. The CDR3 spells CASSPNPAGNNEQFF. CDR3 DNA sequence: TGTGCCAGCAGCCCAAACCCAGCGGGCAACAATGAGCAGTTCTTC.

This chain links TRBV7-3 with TRBJ2-3, with D uncertain. The germline CDR1 and CDR2 sequences are SGHTA and FQGTGA. There are 15 residues in the CDR3. V lost 1 base, J lost 0 bases, and 8 bases lay in between. CDR3 sequence reads: CASSLRALSTDTQYF. DNA for the CDR3: TGTGCCAGCAGCTTAAGGGCTCTTAGCACAGATACGCAGTATTTT. Looking up the rest from reference TRBV7-3 and TRBJ2-3 gives the full variable domain: GAGVSQTPSNKVTEKGKYVELRCDPISGHTALYWYRQSLGQGPEFLIYFQGTGAADDSGLPNDRFFAVRPEGSVSTLKIQRTERGDSAVYLCASSLRALSTDTQYFGPGTRLTVL.

This clonotype showed up just once. This chain uses TRBV11-2 with TRBJ2-2; D is unclear. The CDR3 has 15 residues. Per germline, CDR1 SGHAT and CDR2 FQNNGV. V lost 2 bases to trimming and J lost 5 bases, with 12 bases between them. For the CDR3, the DNA is TGTGCCAGCAGCTTATTCCCGGCGGAGACCGGGGAGCTGTTTTTT. Residues: CASSLFPAETGELFF.

The chain recombines TRBV12-3 or TRBV12-4 with TRBJ1-2; TRBD1 might be the D (6 bases). The CDR3 loop spans 15 amino acids. The germline V and J ends were trimmed by 4 bases and 3 bases, with 15 bases remaining between them. DNA for the CDR3: TGTGCCAGCAGTTCTACAGGGTCCCCCTACTATGGCTACACCTTC. It is translated as CASSSTGSPYYGYTF.

The V and J genes are TRBV7-2 and TRBJ2-7; D is undetermined. The CDR3 covers 14 residues. V dropped 5 bases and J dropped 2 bases, with 13 bases sitting between them. Germline V gene sequence: CDR1 SGHTA, CDR2 FQGNSA. In nucleotides, the CDR3 is TGTGCCAGCAGCGGGAAGGCCGGTCCCTACGAGCAGTACTTC. This gives the protein CASSGKAGPYEQYF.

This clonotype has more than one count but fewer than ten. The chain employs TRBV28 and TRBJ2-3; D might be TRBD1 or TRBD2, each matching 5 bases. CDR3 length equals 14 residues. Trimming pared 10 bases from V and 13 bases from J, leaving 27 bases between. Germline-derived CDR1 and CDR2 are MDHEN and SYDVKM. The CDR3 reads CAITDAGTGVLKYF. For the CDR3, the DNA is TGTGCCATCACAGACGCCGGGACCGGGGTTCTTAAGTATTTT.

This chain links TRBV20-1 with TRBJ1-2; 8 bases map to TRBD1. The CDR3 runs 16 residues. Germline CDR1 reads DFQATT; CDR2 reads SNEGSKA (reference sequence). The V and J ends lost 2 bases and 4 bases, in that order; junction bases with no gene match: 12. In DNA form, the CDR3 reads TGCAGTGCTAGACCTGGAGGGACAGGAGTACTCTATGGCTACACCTTC. Amino acids: CSARPGGTGVLYGYTF.

The gene calls are TRBV6-2 or TRBV6-3 and TRBJ2-2; 9 bases are a match to TRBD2. The junction had 13 bases not matched to a gene; V was cut back by 2 bases and J by 3 bases. Germline assignment: CDR1 MNHEY and CDR2 SVGEGT. There are 19 residues in the CDR3. The CDR3 nucleotides are TGTGCCAGCAGTTACCGGGATGACCAGCGGGGGGCCTACACCGGGGAGCTGTTTTTT. Translated, it gives CASSYRDDQRGAYTGELFF.